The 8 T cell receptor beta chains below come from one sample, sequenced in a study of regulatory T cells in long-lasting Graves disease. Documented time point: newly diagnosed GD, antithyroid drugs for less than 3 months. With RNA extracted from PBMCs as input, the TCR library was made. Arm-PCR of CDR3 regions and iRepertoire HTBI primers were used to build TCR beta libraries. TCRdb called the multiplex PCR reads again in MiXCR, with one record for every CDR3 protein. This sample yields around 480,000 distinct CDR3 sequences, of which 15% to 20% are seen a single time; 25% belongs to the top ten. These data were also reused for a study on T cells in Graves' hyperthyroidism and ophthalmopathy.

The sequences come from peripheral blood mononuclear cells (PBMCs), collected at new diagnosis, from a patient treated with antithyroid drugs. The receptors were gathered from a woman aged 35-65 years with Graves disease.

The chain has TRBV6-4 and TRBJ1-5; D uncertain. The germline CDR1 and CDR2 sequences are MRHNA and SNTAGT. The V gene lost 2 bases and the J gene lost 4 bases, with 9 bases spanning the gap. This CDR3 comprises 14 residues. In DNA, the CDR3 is TGTGCCAGCAGTGACCAGCACGGGAATCAGCCCCAGCATTTT. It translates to CASSDQHGNQPQHF.

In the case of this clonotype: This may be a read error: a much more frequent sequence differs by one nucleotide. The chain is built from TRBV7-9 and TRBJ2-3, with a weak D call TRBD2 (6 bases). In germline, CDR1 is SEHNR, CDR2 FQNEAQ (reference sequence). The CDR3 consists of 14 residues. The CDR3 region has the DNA TGTGCCTGCAGCCAACCCAGGAGGGCAGATACGCAGTATTTT. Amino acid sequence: CACSQPRRADTQYF.

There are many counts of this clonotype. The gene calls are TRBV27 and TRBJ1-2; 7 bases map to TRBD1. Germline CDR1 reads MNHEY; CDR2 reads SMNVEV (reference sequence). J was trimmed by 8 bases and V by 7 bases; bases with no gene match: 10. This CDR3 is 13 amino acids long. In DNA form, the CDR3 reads TGTGCCAGCACCCGGCCGGGACAGATCGGCTACACCTTC. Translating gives CASTRPGQIGYTF.

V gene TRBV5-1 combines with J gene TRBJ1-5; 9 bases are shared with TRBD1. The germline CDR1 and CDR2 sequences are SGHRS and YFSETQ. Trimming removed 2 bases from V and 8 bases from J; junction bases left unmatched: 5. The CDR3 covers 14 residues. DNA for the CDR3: TGCGCCAGCAGCTTAGACAGGGGGACGGAGCCCCAGCATTTT. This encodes CASSLDRGTEPQHF.

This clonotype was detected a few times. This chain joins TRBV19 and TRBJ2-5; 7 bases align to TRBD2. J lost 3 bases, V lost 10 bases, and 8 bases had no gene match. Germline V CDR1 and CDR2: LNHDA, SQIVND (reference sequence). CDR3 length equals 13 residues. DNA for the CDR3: TGTGCCACAAACCCTAGCGGTGAAGAGACCCAGTACTTC. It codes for CATNPSGEETQYF.

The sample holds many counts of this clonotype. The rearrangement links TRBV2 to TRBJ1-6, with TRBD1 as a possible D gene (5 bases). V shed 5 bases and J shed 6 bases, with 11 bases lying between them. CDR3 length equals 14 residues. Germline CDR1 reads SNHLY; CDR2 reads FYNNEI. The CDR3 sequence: CASSPDRINSPLHF. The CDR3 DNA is TGTGCCAGCAGTCCCGACAGAATTAATTCACCCCTCCACTTT.

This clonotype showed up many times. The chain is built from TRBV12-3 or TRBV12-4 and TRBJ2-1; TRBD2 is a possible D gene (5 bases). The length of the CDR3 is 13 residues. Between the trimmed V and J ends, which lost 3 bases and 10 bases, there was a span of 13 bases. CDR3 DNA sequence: TGTGCCAGCAGTTTCGGTTTGGAGGCCGAGCAGTTCTTC. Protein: CASSFGLEAEQFF.

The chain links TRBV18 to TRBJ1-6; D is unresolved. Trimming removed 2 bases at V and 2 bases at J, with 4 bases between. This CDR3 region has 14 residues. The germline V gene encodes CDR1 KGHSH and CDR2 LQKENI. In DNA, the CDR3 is TGTGCCAGCTCACCAAATCCCTATAATTCACCCCTCCACTTT. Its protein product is CASSPNPYNSPLHF. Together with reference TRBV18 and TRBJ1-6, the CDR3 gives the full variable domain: NAGVMQNPRHLVRRRGQEARLRCSPMKGHSHVYWYRQLPEEGLKFMVYLQKENIIDESGMPKERFSAEFPKEGPSILRIQQVVRGDSAAYFCASSPNPYNSPLHFGNGTRLTVT.